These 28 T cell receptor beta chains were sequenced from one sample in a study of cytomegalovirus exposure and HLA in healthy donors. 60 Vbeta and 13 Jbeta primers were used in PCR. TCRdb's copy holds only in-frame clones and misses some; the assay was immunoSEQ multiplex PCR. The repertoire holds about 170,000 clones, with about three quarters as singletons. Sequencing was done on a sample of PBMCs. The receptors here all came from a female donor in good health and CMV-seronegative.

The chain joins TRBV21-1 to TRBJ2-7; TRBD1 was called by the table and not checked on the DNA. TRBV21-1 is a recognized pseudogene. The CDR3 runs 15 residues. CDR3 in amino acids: CASSRTGKGSYEQYF. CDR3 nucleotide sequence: TGTGCCAGCAGCAGGACAGGGAAAGGATCCTACGAGCAGTACTTC.

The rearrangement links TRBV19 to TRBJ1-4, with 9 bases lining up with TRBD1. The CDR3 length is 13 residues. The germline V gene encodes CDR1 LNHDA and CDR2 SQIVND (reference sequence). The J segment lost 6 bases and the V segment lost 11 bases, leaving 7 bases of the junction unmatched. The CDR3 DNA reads TGTGCCTCAAGACAGGGGGTGGATGAAAAACTGTTTTTT. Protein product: CASRQGVDEKLFF.

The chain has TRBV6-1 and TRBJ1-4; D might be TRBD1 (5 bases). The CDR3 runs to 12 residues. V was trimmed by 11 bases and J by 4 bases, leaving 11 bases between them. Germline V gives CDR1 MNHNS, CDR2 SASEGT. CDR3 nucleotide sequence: TGTGCCGGATCAGGGATTAATGAAAAACTGTTTTTT. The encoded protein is CAGSGINEKLFF.

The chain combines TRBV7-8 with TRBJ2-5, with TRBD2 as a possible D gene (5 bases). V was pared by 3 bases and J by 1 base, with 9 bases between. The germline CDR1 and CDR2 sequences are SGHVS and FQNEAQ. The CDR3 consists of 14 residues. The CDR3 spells CASSLGGFQETQYF. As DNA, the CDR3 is TGTGCCAGCAGCTTGGGCGGGTTCCAAGAGACCCAGTACTTC.

CDR3 loop: CASSVGGGLGYTF. In nucleotides, the CDR3 is TGTGCCAGCAGCGTAGGCGGAGGGTTGGGCTACACCTTC. This chain links TRBV9 with TRBJ1-2; D remains ambiguous. This CDR3 has 13 residues. CDR1 SGDLS and CDR2 YYNGEE come from the germline V gene. V dropped 0 bases and J dropped 8 bases, with 11 bases sitting between them.

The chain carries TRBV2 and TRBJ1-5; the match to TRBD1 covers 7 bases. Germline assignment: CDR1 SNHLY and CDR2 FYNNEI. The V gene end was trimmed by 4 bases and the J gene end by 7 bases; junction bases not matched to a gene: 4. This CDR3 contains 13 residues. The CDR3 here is CASSGQGGQPQHF. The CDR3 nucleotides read TGTGCCAGCAGTGGTCAGGGGGGACAGCCCCAGCATTTT.

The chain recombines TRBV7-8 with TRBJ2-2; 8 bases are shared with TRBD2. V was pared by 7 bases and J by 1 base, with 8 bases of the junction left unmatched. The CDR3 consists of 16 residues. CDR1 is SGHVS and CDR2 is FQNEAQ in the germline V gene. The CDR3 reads CASTSRGLGNTGELFF. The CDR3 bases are TGTGCCAGCACGTCAAGGGGACTAGGGAACACCGGGGAGCTGTTTTTT.

The CDR3 coding sequence is TGTGCCATCAGCATGAACACTGAAGCTTTCTTT. Amino acid sequence: CAISMNTEAFF. The chain has TRBV10-3 and TRBJ1-1; no reliable D call. Per germline, CDR1 ENHRY and CDR2 SYGVKD. The CDR3 runs to 11 residues. V gave up 6 bases and J gave up 0 bases, with 2 bases separating them.

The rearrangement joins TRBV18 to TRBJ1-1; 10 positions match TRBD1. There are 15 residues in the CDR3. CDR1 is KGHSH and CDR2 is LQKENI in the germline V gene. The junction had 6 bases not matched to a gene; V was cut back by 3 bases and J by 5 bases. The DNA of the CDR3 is TGTGCCAGCTCACCCAAAGGACAGGGGGGGACTGAAGCTTTCTTT. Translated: CASSPKGQGGTEAFF.

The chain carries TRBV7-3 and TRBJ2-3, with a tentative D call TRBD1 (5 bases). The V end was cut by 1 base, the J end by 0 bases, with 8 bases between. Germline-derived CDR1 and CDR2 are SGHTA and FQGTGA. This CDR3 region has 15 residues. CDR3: CASSLMGQSTDTQYF. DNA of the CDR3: TGTGCCAGCAGCTTAATGGGGCAGAGCACAGATACGCAGTATTTT.

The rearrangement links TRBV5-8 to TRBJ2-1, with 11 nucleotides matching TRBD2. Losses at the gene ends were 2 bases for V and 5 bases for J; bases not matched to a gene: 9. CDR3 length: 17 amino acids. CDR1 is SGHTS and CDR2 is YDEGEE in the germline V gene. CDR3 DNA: TGTGCCAGCAGCTTTTCCCTTAGCGGGAGGGTAGACAATGAGCAGTTCTTC. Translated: CASSFSLSGRVDNEQFF. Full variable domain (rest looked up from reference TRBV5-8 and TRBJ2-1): EAGVTQSPTHLIKTRGQQATLRCSPISGHTSVYWYQQALGLGLQFLLWYDEGEERNRGNFPPRFSGRQFPNYSSELNVNALELEDSALYLCASSFSLSGRVDNEQFFGPGTRLTVL.

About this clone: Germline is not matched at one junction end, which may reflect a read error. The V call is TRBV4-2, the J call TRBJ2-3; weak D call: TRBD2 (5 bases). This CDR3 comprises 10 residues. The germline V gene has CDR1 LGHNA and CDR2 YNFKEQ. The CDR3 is CASSQAEVVF. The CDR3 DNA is TGTGCCAGCAGCCAAGCGGAGGTCGTGTTT.

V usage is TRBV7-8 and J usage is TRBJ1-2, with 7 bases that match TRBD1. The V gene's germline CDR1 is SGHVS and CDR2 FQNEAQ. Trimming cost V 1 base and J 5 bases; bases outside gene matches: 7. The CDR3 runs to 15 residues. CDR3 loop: CASSLEDRAWYGYTF. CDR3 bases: TGTGCCAGCAGCTTAGAAGACAGGGCTTGGTATGGCTACACCTTC.

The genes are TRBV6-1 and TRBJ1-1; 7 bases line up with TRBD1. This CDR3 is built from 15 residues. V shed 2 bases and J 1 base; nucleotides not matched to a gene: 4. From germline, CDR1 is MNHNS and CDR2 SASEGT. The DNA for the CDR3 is TGTGCCAGCAGTGAAACGACAGGGTGGAACACTGAAGCTTTCTTT. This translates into CASSETTGWNTEAFF.

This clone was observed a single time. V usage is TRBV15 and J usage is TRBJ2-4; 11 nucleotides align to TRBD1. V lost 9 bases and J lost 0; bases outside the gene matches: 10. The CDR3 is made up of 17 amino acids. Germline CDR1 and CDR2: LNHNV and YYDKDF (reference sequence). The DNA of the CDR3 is TGTGCCACAACCGGGACAGGGGGTTTACTAGCCAAAAACATTCAGTACTTC. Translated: CATTGTGGLLAKNIQYF.

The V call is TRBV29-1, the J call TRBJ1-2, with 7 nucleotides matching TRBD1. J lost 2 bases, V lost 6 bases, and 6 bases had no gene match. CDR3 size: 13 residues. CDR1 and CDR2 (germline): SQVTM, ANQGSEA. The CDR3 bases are TGCAGCGTAGGACAGGTCGTCAACTATGGCTACACCTTC. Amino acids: CSVGQVVNYGYTF.

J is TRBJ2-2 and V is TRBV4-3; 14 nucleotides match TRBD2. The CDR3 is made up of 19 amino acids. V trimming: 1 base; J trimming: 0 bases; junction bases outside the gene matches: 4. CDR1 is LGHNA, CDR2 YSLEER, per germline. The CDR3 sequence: CASSQGLAGGAANTGELFF. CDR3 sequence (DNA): TGCGCCAGCAGCCAAGGACTAGCGGGGGGGGCCGCGAACACCGGGGAGCTGTTTTTT.

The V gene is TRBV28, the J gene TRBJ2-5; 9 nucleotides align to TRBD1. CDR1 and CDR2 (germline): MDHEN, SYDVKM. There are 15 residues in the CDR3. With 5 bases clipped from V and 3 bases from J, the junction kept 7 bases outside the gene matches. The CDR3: CASSKGGQGKETQYF. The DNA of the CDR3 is TGTGCCAGCAGTAAAGGCGGACAGGGGAAAGAGACCCAGTACTTC.

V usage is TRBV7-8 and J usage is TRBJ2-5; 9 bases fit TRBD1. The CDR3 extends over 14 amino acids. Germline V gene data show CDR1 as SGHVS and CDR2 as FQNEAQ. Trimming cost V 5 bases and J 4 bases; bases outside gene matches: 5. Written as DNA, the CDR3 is TGTGCCAGCAGCCCCGGGACAGGGCTAGAGACCCAGTACTTC. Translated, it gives CASSPGTGLETQYF.

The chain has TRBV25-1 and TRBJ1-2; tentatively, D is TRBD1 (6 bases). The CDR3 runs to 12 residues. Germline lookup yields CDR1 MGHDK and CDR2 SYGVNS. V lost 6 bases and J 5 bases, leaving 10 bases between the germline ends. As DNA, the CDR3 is TGTGCCAGCAGCCCAGGGGTTTATGGCTACACCTTC. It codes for CASSPGVYGYTF.

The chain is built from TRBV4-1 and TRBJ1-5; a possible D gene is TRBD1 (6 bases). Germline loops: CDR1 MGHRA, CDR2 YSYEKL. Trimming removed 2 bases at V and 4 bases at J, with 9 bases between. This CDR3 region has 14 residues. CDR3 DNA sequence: TGCGCCAGCAGCCAACCTACAGGGAATCAGCCCCAGCATTTT. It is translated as CASSQPTGNQPQHF.

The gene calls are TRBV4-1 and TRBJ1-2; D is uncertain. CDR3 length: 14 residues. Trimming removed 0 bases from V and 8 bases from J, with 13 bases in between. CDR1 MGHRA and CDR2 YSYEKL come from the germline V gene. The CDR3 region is CASSQDPRNRGYTF. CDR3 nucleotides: TGCGCCAGCAGCCAAGATCCCAGGAACCGGGGCTACACCTTC.

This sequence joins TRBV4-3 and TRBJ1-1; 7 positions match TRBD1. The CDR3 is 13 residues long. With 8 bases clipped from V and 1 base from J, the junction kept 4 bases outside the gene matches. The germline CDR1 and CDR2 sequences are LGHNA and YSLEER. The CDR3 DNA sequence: TGCGCCAGCGGGGGACAGACGAACACTGAAGCTTTCTTT. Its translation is CASGGQTNTEAFF.

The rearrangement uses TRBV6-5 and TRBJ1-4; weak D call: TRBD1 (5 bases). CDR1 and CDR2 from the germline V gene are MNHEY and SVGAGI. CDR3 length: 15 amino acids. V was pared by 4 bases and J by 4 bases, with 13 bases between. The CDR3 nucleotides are TGTGCCAGCAGTTCTTGGGGGGAGGTTAATGAAAAACTGTTTTTT. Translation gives CASSSWGEVNEKLFF.

The CDR3 DNA sequence: TGTGCCAGCAGCTCCGGGACAGTACCAGATACGCAGTATTTT. Translating gives CASSSGTVPDTQYF. This chain joins TRBV5-6 and TRBJ2-3, with 7 bases that match TRBD1. The CDR3 spans 14 residues. The germline V gene has CDR1 SGHDT and CDR2 YYEEEE. The V segment lost 3 bases and the J segment 4 bases; nucleotides outside the gene matches: 5.

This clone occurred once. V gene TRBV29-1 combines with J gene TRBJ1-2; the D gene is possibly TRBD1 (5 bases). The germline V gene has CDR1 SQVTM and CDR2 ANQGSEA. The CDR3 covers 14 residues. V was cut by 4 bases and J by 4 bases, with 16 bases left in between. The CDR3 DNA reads TGCAGCGTTGGGGTTCAGGGTCTCGGCTATGGCTACACCTTC. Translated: CSVGVQGLGYGYTF.

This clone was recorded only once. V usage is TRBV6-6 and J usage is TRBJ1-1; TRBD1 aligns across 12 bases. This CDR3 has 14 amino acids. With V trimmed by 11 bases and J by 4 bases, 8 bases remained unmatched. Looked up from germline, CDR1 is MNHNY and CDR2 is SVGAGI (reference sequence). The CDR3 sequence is CASGTGGKGTEAFF. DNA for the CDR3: TGTGCCTCCGGGACAGGGGGCAAGGGCACTGAAGCTTTCTTT.

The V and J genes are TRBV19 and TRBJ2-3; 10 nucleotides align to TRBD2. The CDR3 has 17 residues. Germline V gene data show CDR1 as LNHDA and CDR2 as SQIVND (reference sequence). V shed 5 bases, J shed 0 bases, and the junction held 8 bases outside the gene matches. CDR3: CASSPTKLAGSTDTQYF. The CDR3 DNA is TGTGCCAGTAGTCCTACGAAACTAGCGGGAAGCACAGATACGCAGTATTTT.